A selection of T cell receptor beta chains follows, all from one sample in a study of T cell responses to AZD1222 COVID-19 vaccine. Generated by immunoSEQ multiplex PCR, the TCRdb table keeps only in-frame clones and is missing some. The profile shows about 150,000 clones, 87% of them singletons. This sample comprised peripheral blood, obtained 28 days after the second AZD1222 dose. These TCRs come from an adult who received the AZD1222 COVID-19 vaccine. Both conserved end residues are part of each CDR3. Rows give clone size only sometimes, using once, few, many, or a class for an expanded clone.

size,V,CDR3
.,TRBV6-4,CASSDDMTDTQYF
.,TRBV6-5,CASMLAGLGTEAFF
.,TRBV7-2,CASSLAARSQKNTGELFF
.,TRBV7-2,CASSLRAGGSRNEQFF
once,TRBV6-5,CASRPRGREAEAFF
.,TRBV30,CAWGTGGVYEQYF
.,TRBV14,CASSQPNGRDTQYF
.,TRBV5-1,CASSLGDRDWRVSYTF
once,TRBV9,CASSAGRAGQGILSTDTQYF
.,TRBV6-2/TRBV6-3,CASSYFSAQDEQFF
.,TRBV6-6,CASSEVSETQYF
.,TRBV29-1,CSVAIGAGYGYTF
.,TRBV19,CASSTGRPPYNEQFF
.,TRBV11-1,CASSVGTAFEQFF
.,TRBV5-8,CASSKDRGTYEQYF
.,TRBV29-1,CSVVAVRTALSYNEQFF
.,TRBV7-2,CASSKYGDRGNQPQHF
.,TRBV9,CASSVDTQETQYF
.,TRBV28,CASSSLMGGSTEAFF
.,TRBV7-6,CASSPRQAPSTDTQYF
.,TRBV7-9,CASSFEVGPQHF
.,TRBV23-1,CASSPRQGPQETQYF
.,TRBV6-1,CASSEGSGFFQETQYF
.,TRBV9,CASSSRGQREDLEQFF
.,TRBV28,CASSLTVPLYGYTF
once,TRBV6-5,CAGRLAGSYEQYF
.,TRBV28,CASSLGSNQPQHF
.,TRBV9,CASSVAPTGGAGSPLHF
.,TRBV28,CASSLMNYGYTF
few,TRBV27,CASSLGGGTKTQYF
.,TRBV3-1/TRBV3-2,CASSRQGGATEAFF
.,TRBV11-2,CASSALAGTYNEQFF
.,TRBV3-1/TRBV3-2,CASSPTKNSKNGYTF
once,TRBV6-1,CASSEERGSLASIQYF
.,TRBV27,CASRTLAGGTDTQYF
once,TRBV28,CASTRLALNTGELFF
once,TRBV5-5,CASSLVHDRGLNTEAFF
.,TRBV19,CASSILRLTNTGELFF
.,TRBV18,CASSPQSMNTEAFF
.,TRBV18,CASSSGGGINEQFF
.,TRBV28,CASSPQGRTEAFF
.,TRBV5-1,CASSLEGGTSFGNEQFF
.,TRBV11-2,CASSPGQGWDGYTF
few,TRBV13,CASRPTGTIGPGEQYF
.,TRBV28,CASSLLGTLAYEQYF
once,TRBV5-6,CASSLWRRGAGENTGELFF
.,TRBV27,CASRPSSGQETQYF
once,TRBV5-1,CASSGVAGGWTGELFF